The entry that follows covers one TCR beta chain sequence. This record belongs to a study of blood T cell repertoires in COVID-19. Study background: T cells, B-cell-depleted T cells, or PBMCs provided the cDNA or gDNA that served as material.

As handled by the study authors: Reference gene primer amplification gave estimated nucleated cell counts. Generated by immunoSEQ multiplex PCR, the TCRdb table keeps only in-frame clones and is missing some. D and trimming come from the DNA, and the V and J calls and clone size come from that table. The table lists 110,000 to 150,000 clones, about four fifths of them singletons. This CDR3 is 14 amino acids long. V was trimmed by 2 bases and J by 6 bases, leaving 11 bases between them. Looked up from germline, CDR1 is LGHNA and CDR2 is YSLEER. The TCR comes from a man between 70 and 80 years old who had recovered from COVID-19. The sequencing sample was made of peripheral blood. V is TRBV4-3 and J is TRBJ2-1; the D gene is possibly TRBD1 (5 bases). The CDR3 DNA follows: TGCGCCAGCAGCCAAACCCAGGGATTCAATGAGCAGTTCTTC. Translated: CASSQTQGFNEQFF.